This T cell receptor (beta chain) originates from a study of OX40 agonist ivuxolimab in advanced cancers. Trimming at V came to 2 bases and at J to 7 bases, leaving 11 bases not matched to a gene. Germline CDR1 is MDHEN and CDR2 is SYDVKM. This CDR3 spans 16 amino acids. Profiled with immunoSEQ multiplex PCR; TCRdb holds only in-frame clones, not every one. The repertoire has nearly 110,000 clones, about nine tenths of them found once; the top ten carry around 0.48%. This clonotype originated in an adult with an advanced solid tumor such as melanoma, head and neck, liver or kidney cancer. This chain joins TRBV28 and TRBJ2-4; 7 positions match TRBD1. The sequencing here drew on CD4+ or CD8+ T cells sorted from blood, taken in a trial of the OX40 agonist ivuxolimab. CDR3 DNA: TGTGCCAGCAGTTTACGAGGGGGCGCCTTTACGAACATTCAGTACTTC. It is translated as CASSLRGGAFTNIQYF.